Detailed here is one T cell receptor beta chain. Its antigen is currently unknown. MiXCR, applied by TCRdb to the 5' RACE reads, yields one record per CDR3 protein. The repertoire holds a few hundred thousand distinct CDR3 sequences, with around a tenth as singletons. Germline V gene lookup returns CDR1 LGHNT and CDR2 FRNRAP. This CDR3 region has 16 residues. The V gene end was trimmed by 9 bases and the J gene end by 4 bases; junction bases not matched to a gene: 15. This specimen comes from a study of T cells after yellow fever vaccination. Study background: Fractions containing few cells were prepared with SMART-Seq v4 Ultra Low Input.

The study's findings and limits: Repertoires obtained by FACS sorting could include abundant clonotypes that entered as contaminants from the bulk population.

This receptor was obtained from a man younger than 35 who received the YFV17D yellow fever vaccine. The chain carries TRBV12-5 and TRBJ1-2, with 9 nucleotides matching TRBD1. The specimen was PBMCs, collected on the day of the first yellow fever vaccination. CDR3 protein: CARGVPITGGRYGYTF. In DNA form, the CDR3 reads TGTGCTAGGGGGGTCCCAATTACAGGGGGCCGCTATGGCTACACCTTC.